The source of this T cell receptor beta chain is a study of blood T cell repertoires in COVID-19. Study overall: Some COVID-19 samples were acute and others convalescent; all came from the United States, Italy and Spain. T cells, B-cell-depleted T cells, or PBMCs supplied cDNA or gDNA.

As originally analysed: Scientists estimated how many nucleated cells there were by amplifying reference gene primers. Data came from immunoSEQ multiplex PCR; TCRdb stores just in-frame clones and leaves some out. Clone size and the V and J calls come from that table; the DNA yielded D and trimming. Of 130,000 or so clones in the sample, more than 65% were seen once. The CDR3 is made up of 15 amino acids. V trimming: 3 bases; J trimming: 4 bases; junction bases outside the gene matches: 7. Germline loops: CDR1 ENHRY, CDR2 SYGVKD. Sequenced material: peripheral blood. This receptor was identified in a human donor in a cohort sampled during active COVID-19. This chain connects TRBV10-3 to TRBJ1-1; 8 nucleotides match TRBD1. The CDR3 DNA sequence: TGTGCCATCAGTGACGACAGGGGAGCTCGCACTGAAGCTTTCTTT. Protein product: CAISDDRGARTEAFF.